This T cell receptor (beta chain) was captured by sequencing in a study of control samples from healthy donors and cancer patients. V shed 5 bases and J shed 6 bases, with 13 bases lying between them. Germline assignment: CDR1 MNHEY and CDR2 SVGEGT. This CDR3 is built from 13 residues. Assay used: immunoSEQ multiplex PCR; TCRdb lists only in-frame clones, some missing. The repertoire holds over 100,000 clones, more than 70% seen once, with roughly 3.4% in the top ten. The genes are TRBV6-2 or TRBV6-3 and TRBJ1-1; no firm D call. The sequence was obtained from a man between 40 and 49 years old in good health. The source material was blood. CDR3 sequence (DNA): TGTGCCAGCAGTCCACGTGGGTATTCTGAAGCTTTCTTT. It codes for CASSPRGYSEAFF.